The 2 T cell receptor beta chains reported below all come from one sample, sequenced in a study of identifying expanded T cells in peripheral blood. Generated by immunoSEQ multiplex PCR, the TCRdb table keeps only in-frame clones and is missing some. The repertoire holds roughly 100,000 clones, with approximately 88% as singletons. What was sequenced was blood. Every receptor here comes from a person aged 18 to 70 in good health.

CDR3 in amino acids: CASSPRGGASSPLHF. The CDR3 DNA sequence: TGTGCCAGCAGTCCCCGAGGGGGCGCGAGTTCACCCCTCCACTTT. This rearrangement joins TRBV6-5 to TRBJ1-6, with 7 bases aligning to TRBD1. Per the germline V gene, CDR1 is MNHEY and CDR2 is SVGAGI. The CDR3 length is 15 residues. The trim removed 5 bases at V and 9 bases at J, leaving 10 bases unmatched.

The chain combines TRBV28 with TRBJ2-7; a weak D match, TRBD1 (6 bases). V was cut by 7 bases and J by 0 bases, with 19 bases left in between. The CDR3 consists of 16 residues. Germline CDR1 is MDHEN and CDR2 is SYDVKM. CDR3 region: CASTSLRDKVSYEQYF. CDR3 DNA: TGTGCCAGCACCTCACTCCGGGACAAGGTCTCCTACGAGCAGTACTTC.